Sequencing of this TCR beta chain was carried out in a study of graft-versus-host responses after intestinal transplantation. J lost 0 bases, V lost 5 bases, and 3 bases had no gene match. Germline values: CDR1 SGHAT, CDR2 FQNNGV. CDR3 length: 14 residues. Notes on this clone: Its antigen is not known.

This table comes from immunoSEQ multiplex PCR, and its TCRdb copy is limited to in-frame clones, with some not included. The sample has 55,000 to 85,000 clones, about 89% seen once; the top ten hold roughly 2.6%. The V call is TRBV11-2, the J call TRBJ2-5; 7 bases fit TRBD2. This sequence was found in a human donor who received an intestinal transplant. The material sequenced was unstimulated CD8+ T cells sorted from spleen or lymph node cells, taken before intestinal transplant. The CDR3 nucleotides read TGTGCCAGCAGCCACCGGGGGGACCAAGAGACCCAGTACTTC. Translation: CASSHRGDQETQYF.